This record looks at one TCR beta chain sequence and its context. The antigen is undetermined. The table came from immunoSEQ multiplex PCR; TCRdb's copy has only in-frame clones and leaves some out. The sample lists around 93,000 clones, about 86% seen once, with 1.5% to 2% in the top ten. Germline CDR1 and CDR2: SGDLS and YYNGEE. This CDR3 is built from 16 residues. The V end was cut by 0 bases, the J end by 1 base, with 8 bases between. With baseline, cycle 4 day 1, and cycle 7 day 1 as timepoints, blood was sampled. This sample stems from a study of OX40 agonist ivuxolimab in advanced cancers. Study summary: Partial responses were achieved by three patients, one with hepatocellular carcinoma and two with cutaneous melanoma.

Study observations and caveats: Both CD4+ and CD8+ T cell populations in blood had undergone clonal expansion by week 6 at 0.1 to 3.0 mg/kg.

Sequencing was performed on CD4+ or CD8+ T cells sorted from blood, taken in a trial of the OX40 agonist ivuxolimab. The V call is TRBV9, the J call TRBJ2-6, with D perhaps TRBD1 (5 bases). The TCR comes from an adult with an advanced solid tumor such as melanoma, head and neck, liver or kidney cancer. The CDR3 coding sequence is TGTGCCAGCAGCGTAGGGGGCTTATCTGGGGCCAACGTCCTGACTTTC. Translated: CASSVGGLSGANVLTF.